A single sample gave rise to the 27 T cell receptor beta chains below, sequenced in a study of cytomegalovirus exposure and HLA in healthy donors (dated by TCRdb to about 2017). Receptor amplification or capture employed the immunoSEQ multiplex PCR assay. The multiplex PCR relied on a mix of 60 forward primers for TCR Vbeta segments and 13 reverse primers for TCR Jbeta segments. Entries here come from immuneACCESS through TCRdb and include only in-frame sequences with V and J called. Some clones fail to appear in such tables; in the studies checked, an unresolved V gene covers under half of the shortfall, and the cause of the remainder is unknown. The sample records over 65,000 clones, roughly four fifths of which are singletons. The ten most abundant clones make up approximately 6.2% of the sample. Source material: PBMCs. Receptors originate from a human donor in good health.

The chain recombines TRBV19 with TRBJ1-2; the D gene is possibly TRBD1 (6 bases). The ends were cut back, 7 bases at V and 7 bases at J, with 19 bases in the middle. Germline CDR1 reads LNHDA; CDR2 reads SQIVND (reference sequence). The CDR3 is 14 residues long. CDR3 nucleotides: TGTGCCAGTATCAGCGTAGGGCAGGGGTGTGGCTACACCTTC. Translation gives CASISVGQGCGYTF. The full variable domain, completed using reference TRBV19 and TRBJ1-2, is DGGITQSPKYLFRKEGQNVTLSCEQNLNHDAMYWYRQDPGQGLRLIYYSQIVNDFQKGDIAEGYSVSREKKESFPLTVTSAQKNPTAFYLCASISVGQGCGYTFGSGTRLTVV.

Of note for this clone: The junction shows a germline mismatch at one end, possibly a read error. V gene TRBV6-1 combines with J gene TRBJ1-2; D remains ambiguous. Germline assignment: CDR1 MNHNS and CDR2 SASEGT. The CDR3 totals 14 residues. The CDR3 sequence: CASSEFPADYGYPF. In DNA form, the CDR3 reads TGTGCCAGCAGTGAATTCCCAGCGGACTATGGCTACCCCTTC.

The CDR3 DNA reads as TGCGCCAGCAGCCGCGGACAGGGGGTAATTTCCGGAGATACGCAGTATTTT. This gives the protein CASSRGQGVISGDTQYF. The chain is built from TRBV5-1 and TRBJ2-3; 10 nucleotides line up with TRBD1. This CDR3 is built from 17 residues. Germline-derived CDR1 and CDR2 are SGHRS and YFSETQ. Trimming removed 4 bases from V and 5 bases from J; junction bases left unmatched: 13.

The chain is built from TRBV10-3 and TRBJ2-6, with 11 nucleotides matching TRBD1. The CDR3 spans 17 residues. V was clipped by 5 bases and J by 0 bases; unmatched bases: 3. Germline CDR1 and CDR2: ENHRY and SYGVKD. CDR3 residues: CAISTGTGGSGANVLTF. The CDR3 DNA is TGTGCCATCAGTACCGGGACAGGGGGCTCTGGGGCCAACGTCCTGACTTTC.

This chain uses TRBV2 with TRBJ2-7, with 8 positions matching TRBD1. Germline V gene data show CDR1 as SNHLY and CDR2 as FYNNEI. The CDR3 has 15 residues. Unmatched junction bases numbered 12, after V lost 7 bases and J lost 4 bases. Here the CDR3 DNA reads TGTGCCAGCATTACGCCCGGGACAGGACTTTACGAGCAGTACTTC. Protein product: CASITPGTGLYEQYF. The variable domain in full, with the rest retrieved from reference TRBV2 and TRBJ2-7, is EPEVTQTPSHQVTQMGQEVILRCVPISNHLYFYWYRQILGQKVEFLVSFYNNEISEKSEIFDDQFSVERPDGSNFTLKIRSTKLEDSAMYFCASITPGTGLYEQYFGPGTRLTVT.

The chain combines TRBV7-2 with TRBJ2-1; D ambiguous. The CDR3 spans 13 residues. Germline V gene lookup returns CDR1 SGHTA and CDR2 FQGNSA. Trimming cost V 1 base and J 4 bases, with 5 bases left between them. Written as DNA, the CDR3 is TGTGCCAGCAGCTTAGACACATACAATGAGCAGTTCTTC. Translation gives CASSLDTYNEQFF.

The V gene is TRBV9, the J gene TRBJ1-1, with D uncertain. Trimming took off 4 bases at V and 1 base at J, with 11 bases between the two ends. This CDR3 is 14 amino acids long. Germline V gene sequence: CDR1 SGDLS, CDR2 YYNGEE. The CDR3 coding sequence is TGTGCCAGCAGCCCCCAACTCACGAACACTGAAGCTTTCTTT. This gives the protein CASSPQLTNTEAFF.

The chain employs TRBV5-4 and TRBJ2-1, with 11 bases matching TRBD2. The CDR3 contains 15 residues. CDR1 SGHNT and CDR2 YYREEE come from the germline V gene (reference sequence). V was pared by 4 bases and J by 4 bases, with 4 bases of the junction left unmatched. For the CDR3, the DNA is TGTGCCAGCAGCGCTACTAGCGGGGGATACAATGAGCAGTTCTTC. Translating it yields CASSATSGGYNEQFF.

This chain connects TRBV12-5 to TRBJ1-1, with D unclear. From germline, CDR1 is LGHNT and CDR2 FRNRAP. The CDR3 contains 12 residues. Trimming removed 5 bases at V and 7 bases at J, with 11 bases between. The CDR3 DNA is TGTGCTAGTGGTATTCCACCGGGTGAAGCTTTCTTT. Translated: CASGIPPGEAFF.

The rearrangement links TRBV6-1 to TRBJ2-7; 8 nucleotides align to TRBD2. CDR1 and CDR2 (germline): MNHNS, SASEGT. The CDR3 covers 15 residues. After removal of 6 bases from V and 0 bases from J, the junction contained 7 bases not matched to a gene. In nucleotides, the CDR3 is TGTGCCAGCAGCTCCGTAGCGGGGATCTCCTACGAGCAGTACTTC. This translates into CASSSVAGISYEQYF.

V usage is TRBV13 and J usage is TRBJ2-1; the D gene is possibly TRBD2 (6 bases). Germline V CDR1 and CDR2: PRHDT, FYEKMQ (reference sequence). V shed 1 base and J shed 8 bases, with 9 bases lying between them. The CDR3 extends over 13 amino acids. The DNA for the CDR3 is TGTGCCAGCAGCTTAGAAGGGACTGATGAGCAGTTCTTC. Its translation: CASSLEGTDEQFF. Drawing the rest from reference TRBV13 and TRBJ2-1, the complete variable domain is AAGVIQSPRHLIKEKRETATLKCYPIPRHDTVYWYQQGPGQDPQFLISFYEKMQSDKGSIPDRFSAQQFSDYHSELNMSSLELGDSALYFCASSLEGTDEQFFGPGTRLTVL.

This clone was counted between two and nine times. This chain joins TRBV6-5 and TRBJ2-1; 16 bases map to TRBD2. V trimming: 8 bases; J trimming: 8 bases; junction bases outside the gene matches: 3. Germline V gene lookup returns CDR1 MNHEY and CDR2 SVGAGI. This CDR3 comprises 14 residues. The CDR3 reads CASGTSGGVDEQFF. The CDR3 DNA sequence: TGTGCCAGCGGGACTAGCGGGGGGGTGGATGAGCAGTTCTTC.

The CDR3 reads CASSLSISGAGNTIYF. CDR3 in DNA: TGTGCCAGCAGCTTGAGTATTTCAGGGGCTGGAAACACCATATATTTT. This chain joins TRBV5-4 and TRBJ1-3; a weak D match, TRBD1 (6 bases). The length of the CDR3 is 16 residues. CDR1 and CDR2 (germline): SGHNT, YYREEE (reference sequence). Trimming left V 1 base short and J 2 bases short, with 13 bases between.

The chain links TRBV5-1 to TRBJ1-4, with TRBD1 identical over 10 bases. V dropped 5 bases and J dropped 7; count of bases not matched to a gene: 5. The CDR3 is 14 residues long. From germline, CDR1 is SGHRS and CDR2 YFSETQ. CDR3 amino acids: CASSTGTGVEKLFF. The CDR3 DNA reads as TGCGCCAGCAGTACCGGGACAGGGGTTGAAAAACTGTTTTTT.

The chain is built from TRBV6-1 and TRBJ1-5; D remains unclear. The CDR3 has 17 amino acids. Germline V gives CDR1 MNHNS, CDR2 SASEGT. Trimming pared 1 base from V and 4 bases from J, leaving 17 bases between. CDR3 region: CASSEVPGGVSNQPQHF. DNA for the CDR3: TGTGCCAGCAGTGAAGTTCCAGGAGGTGTTTCGAATCAGCCCCAGCATTTT.

This clone was detected only a few times. The CDR3 here is CASSPPAGGWGYTF. CDR3 nucleotide sequence: TGTGCCAGCAGTCCCCCAGCAGGGGGATGGGGCTACACCTTC. The V gene is TRBV28, the J gene TRBJ1-2, with TRBD1 matching 7 bases. V trimming: 5 bases; J trimming: 8 bases; junction bases outside the gene matches: 11. Germline assignment: CDR1 MDHEN and CDR2 SYDVKM. The CDR3 is 14 amino acids.

V gene TRBV11-3 combines with J gene TRBJ2-7, with D possibly being TRBD2 (6 bases). The V end was cut by 3 bases, the J end by 7 bases, with 16 bases between. This CDR3 is built from 14 residues. Germline CDR1 is SGHNT and CDR2 is YENEEA. The CDR3 sequence: CASSFSGTGREQYF. The CDR3 region has the DNA TGTGCCAGCAGCTTCTCCGGGACGGGGAGGGAGCAGTACTTC.

To note about this clone: One end of the junction fails to match germline, which may point to a read error. The genes are TRBV7-6 and TRBJ1-2; D perhaps matches TRBD1 (5 bases). Germline CDR1 reads SGHVS; CDR2 reads FNYEAQ. CDR3 length: 13 residues. This chain's CDR3 is CASSLGAGVGYPF. The CDR3 DNA reads as TGTGCCAGCAGCTTAGGGGCGGGGGTTGGCTACCCCTTC.

The chain carries TRBV6-5 and TRBJ2-3; no definite D call. CDR1 and CDR2 from the germline V gene are MNHEY and SVGAGI. With 5 bases removed from V and 5 bases from J, the gap between germline ends came to 8 bases. This CDR3 is 12 amino acids long. The CDR3 DNA reads as TGTGCCAGCAGTGTGACTCGAGATACGCAGTATTTT. As protein: CASSVTRDTQYF.

The rearrangement joins TRBV19 to TRBJ1-2; D not certain. CDR3 length: 10 residues. V dropped 8 bases and J dropped 8 bases, with 9 bases sitting between them. Germline loops: CDR1 LNHDA, CDR2 SQIVND (reference sequence). The CDR3 region is CASSARGYTF. The DNA for the CDR3 is TGTGCCAGTTCCGCCCGGGGCTACACCTTC.

The chain carries TRBV6-5 and TRBJ1-1; maybe TRBD1 (5 bases). Germline V gives CDR1 MNHEY, CDR2 SVGAGI. This CDR3 region has 13 residues. Trimming shortened V by 6 bases and J by 3 bases, and 11 bases separated the two germline ends. Here the CDR3 reads CASRTTGYTEAFF. In nucleotides, the CDR3 is TGTGCCAGCAGAACCACAGGCTACACTGAAGCTTTCTTT.

The chain combines TRBV11-1 with TRBJ1-2; D not resolved. In germline, CDR1 is SGHAT, CDR2 FQDESV (reference sequence). V lost 5 bases to trimming and J lost 7 bases, with 17 bases between them. This CDR3 has 14 amino acids. CDR3 bases: TGTGCCAGCAGCCCACTTCGGAACTCAGGTGGCTACACCTTC. As protein: CASSPLRNSGGYTF.

This chain uses TRBV30 with TRBJ2-5; TRBD1 is a possible D gene (6 bases). The ends were cut back, 2 bases at V and 2 bases at J, with 12 bases in the middle. The CDR3 has 14 amino acids. CDR1 GTSNPN and CDR2 SVGIG come from the germline V gene (reference sequence). CDR3: CAWSFRGGQETQYF. The CDR3, as DNA: TGTGCCTGGAGTTTCAGGGGTGGGCAAGAGACCCAGTACTTC. Full variable domain (remainder filled in from reference TRBV30 and TRBJ2-5): SQTIHQWPATLVQPVGSPLSLECTVEGTSNPNLYWYRQAAGRGLQLLFYSVGIGQISSEVPQNLSASRPQDRQFILSSKKLLLSDSGFYLCAWSFRGGQETQYFGPGTRLLVL.

This clone was detected a few times. V and J are TRBV6-5 and TRBJ2-7; 8 bases align to TRBD1. The CDR3 is made up of 12 amino acids. J lost 7 bases, V lost 7 bases, and 6 bases had no gene match. Looked up from germline, CDR1 is MNHEY and CDR2 is SVGAGI. The CDR3 protein is CASTGGAGEQYF. Written as DNA, the CDR3 is TGTGCCAGCACAGGGGGCGCAGGAGAGCAGTACTTC.

The V and J genes are TRBV5-1 and TRBJ2-3; the D gene is possibly TRBD1 (7 bases). Trimming stripped 0 bases from V and 9 bases from J, with 20 bases between. Germline V lookup: CDR1 SGHRS, CDR2 YFSETQ. CDR3 length equals 16 residues. The CDR3 is CASSLAETGPRGTQYF. The CDR3 DNA reads TGCGCCAGCAGCTTGGCCGAGACAGGGCCCCGGGGGACGCAGTATTTT.

The chain couples TRBV6-1 to TRBJ2-7; TRBD2 is a possible D gene (5 bases). This CDR3 comprises 13 residues. The germline V and J ends were trimmed by 1 base and 3 bases, with 7 bases remaining between them. The germline CDR1 and CDR2 sequences are MNHNS and SASEGT. In DNA form, the CDR3 reads TGTGCCAGCAGTGAAGGGGAGTTCTACGAGCAGTACTTC. The encoded protein is CASSEGEFYEQYF.

This chain uses TRBV21-1 with TRBJ1-5; TRBD1 is the table's D call and was not checked against the DNA. TRBV21-1 is a recognized pseudogene. This CDR3 region has 18 residues. The CDR3 reads CASSKEAHPDREDQPQHF. In DNA form, the CDR3 reads TGTGCCAGCAGCAAAGAAGCCCACCCAGACAGGGAAGATCAGCCCCAGCATTTT.